This T cell receptor beta chain originates from a study of blood T cell repertoires in COVID-19 (dated by TCRdb to 2018 to 2021). Regarding the research as a whole: Samples from collaborators originated in the United States, Italy and Spain and spanned both the acute and convalescent phases of COVID-19. Where available, HLA class I and class II types were obtained from metadata supplied by the sample provider rather than from assay-based typing. The material from the prospective study consisted of cDNA or gDNA derived from T cells, B-cell-depleted T cells, or PBMCs. The sample metadata nearly always contained a de-identified subject ID, COVID-19 status, age in years and sex. Subjects who had been exposed to COVID-19, were actively infected with it, or had recovered from it provided the deeply sampled blood TCRbeta repertoires that made up the dataset. The samples were drawn from the first 160 participants of the ongoing ImmuneRACE study and from under 1,500 subjects provided by 6 global collaborators. The repertoires were released in a freely available public database meant as a resource for research on the immune response to SARS-CoV-2. Broader findings and caveats from the paper: How much clinical and demographic metadata was included differed by source and by participant, and the metadata was provided uncurated.

On this clone: What this receptor recognizes is not known. Base qualities are not recorded, but no much larger clone differs from it by a single base.

The immunoSEQ Assay, a bias-controlled multiplex PCR, was used to amplify TCRbeta CDR3 regions from genomic DNA. The authors' analysis ran thus. Within the assay, amplification of reference gene primers was used to estimate how many nucleated cells each sample contained. To quantify the absolute abundance of each unique TCRbeta CDR3 rearrangement, sequence reads were collapsed and filtered. Productive Simpson clonality was computed per sample as the square root of Simpson's diversity index over productive rearrangements. Drawn from immuneACCESS, this table holds only the in-frame rearrangements with V and J called that TCRdb kept. Clones are partly lost; checked studies trace under half to an unresolved V gene and leave the rest unexplained. That table furnishes V, J and clone size, whereas the DNA furnished D and trimming. The sample table records approximately 260,000 clones; around 90% of these occur just once. In total, the top ten clones hold approximately 4% of the sample.

Each collaborating institution followed its own protocols to collect whole blood in K2EDTA tubes. For TCRbeta analysis, collaborators shipped samples as frozen whole blood, isolated PBMCs, or DNA extracted from either of those sample types. Trimming takes 2 bases from V and 4 bases from J, and the germline ends sit 15 bases apart. The CDR1 and CDR2 encoded by the germline V gene are SGHRS and YFSETQ. The CDR3 runs 15 residues from the cysteine to the phenylalanine. The retained sequence is limited to the CDR3, 45 bases, with the frame set at the first base. The sequenced sample consisted of peripheral blood. The chain employs TRBV5-1 and TRBJ1-1; no confident D gene assignment can be made. This clonotype was sampled from a woman aged 35 to 49 with acute or convalescent COVID-19. The CDR3 amino acid sequence is: CASSFLTGFSTEAFF. Here is the DNA: TGCGCCAGCAGCTTTCTGACCGGGTTTAGCACTGAAGCTTTCTTT. The reference TRBV5-1 and TRBJ1-1 proteins fill in what lies around the CDR3, so the full variable domain reads KAGVTQTPRYLIKTRGQQVTLSCSPISGHRSVSWYQQTPGQGLQFLFEYFSETQRNKGNFPGRFSGRQFSNSRSEMNVSTLELGDSALYLCASSFLTGFSTEAFFGQGTRLTVV.